This T cell receptor beta chain was captured by sequencing in a study of cytomegalovirus exposure and HLA in healthy donors. Study-wide background: In a previous analysis, 117 million unique TCR beta sequences were found from approximately 180 million T cells. Study-wide results and limits: Analysis was carried out at a later point, and it linked a missense DCLRE1C variant to TCR beta V- and J-gene trimming. A previous analysis found most TCR beta V segments productive roughly 87% or roughly 30% of the time.

Of note for this clone: Its antigen is unknown.

Both 60 Vbeta primers and 13 Jbeta primers went into the PCR. The method was immunoSEQ multiplex PCR; TCRdb's version includes in-frame clones alone and lacks a portion of them. The table lists about 130,000 clones, with under 2% in the top ten. Trimming cost V 4 bases and J 2 bases, with 15 bases left between them. The CDR3 totals 15 residues. Germline V gene data show CDR1 as SGHTA and CDR2 as FQGNSA. The sequence was collected from a woman aged 40 to 50 in good health and CMV-seropositive. The chain links TRBV7-2 to TRBJ2-7; perhaps TRBD2 as D (6 bases). Sequenced material: PBMCs. The CDR3 reads CASSWVAEVPYEQYF. Written as DNA, the CDR3 is TGTGCCAGCAGCTGGGTAGCGGAGGTGCCCTACGAGCAGTACTTC.